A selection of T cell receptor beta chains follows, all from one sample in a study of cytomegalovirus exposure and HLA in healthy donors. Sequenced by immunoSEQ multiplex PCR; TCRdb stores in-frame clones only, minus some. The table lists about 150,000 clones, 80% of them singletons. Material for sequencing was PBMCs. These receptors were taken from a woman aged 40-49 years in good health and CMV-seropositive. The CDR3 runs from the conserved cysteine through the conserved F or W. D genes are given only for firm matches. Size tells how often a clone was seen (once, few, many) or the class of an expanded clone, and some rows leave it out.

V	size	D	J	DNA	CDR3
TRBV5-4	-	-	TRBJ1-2	TGTGCCAGCAGCTTGGCAGGGACCACAGGGTTTTATGGCTACACCTTC	CASSLAGTTGFYGYTF
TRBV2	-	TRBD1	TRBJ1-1	TGTGCCAGCCAACGGCAGGGGGCAGGCACTGAAGCTTTCTTT	CASQRQGAGTEAFF
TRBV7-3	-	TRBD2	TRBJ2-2	TGTGCCAGCAGCTTACTAGCGGGGGCACGGCAGAAGGTGACCGGGGAGCTGTTTTTT	CASSLLAGARQKVTGELFF
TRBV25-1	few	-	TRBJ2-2	TGTGCCAGCAGTAAGGAGGGTATATTGTCCGGGGAGCTGTTTTTT	CASSKEGILSGELFF
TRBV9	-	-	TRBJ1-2	TGTGCCAGCAGCGTAGCACAGACCTATGGCTACACCTTC	CASSVAQTYGYTF
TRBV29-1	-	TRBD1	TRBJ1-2	TGCAGCGCCCGGGGACAGACCAACTATGGCTACACCTTC	CSARGQTNYGYTF
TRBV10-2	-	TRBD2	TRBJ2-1	TGCGCCAGCAGTCCGAGTAGCGGGTTGTACAATGAGCAGTTCTTC	CASSPSSGLYNEQFF
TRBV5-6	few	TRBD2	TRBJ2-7	TGTGCCAGCAGCTTAGCTCTAGCGGGGGACGAGCAGTACTTC	CASSLALAGDEQYF
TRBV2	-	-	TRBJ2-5	TGTGCCAGCAGTGCGGACTACCAAGAGACCCAGTACTTC	CASSADYQETQYF
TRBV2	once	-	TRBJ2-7	TGTGCCAGCGGGGCCGAACCCTACGAGCAGTACTTC	CASGAEPYEQYF
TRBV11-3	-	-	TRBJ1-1	TGTGCCAGCAGCTTTTCAGGGGCTACTGAAGCTTTCTTT	CASSFSGATEAFF
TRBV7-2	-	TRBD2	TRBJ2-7	TGTGCCAGCAGCTTAAGCGCGGGAGGGCCGTTATCGTCCTACGAGCAGTACTTC	CASSLSAGGPLSSYEQYF
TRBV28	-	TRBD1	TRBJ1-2	TGTGCCAGCAGCCGGACAGGGGATAGTGGGTATGGCTACACCTTC	CASSRTGDSGYGYTF
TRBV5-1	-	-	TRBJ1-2	TGCGCCAGCAGCAGAGGCTATGGCTACACCTTC	CASSRGYGYTF
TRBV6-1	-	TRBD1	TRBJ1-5	TGTGCCACCTCGACAGGGGTGCATGGCAATCAGCCCCAGCATTTT	CATSTGVHGNQPQHF
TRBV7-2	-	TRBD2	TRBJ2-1	TGTGCCAGCAGCTTAGTAGCGGGAGTTTACAATGAGCAGTTCTTC	CASSLVAGVYNEQFF
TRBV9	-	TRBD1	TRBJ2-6	TGTGCCAGCAGCCCTCGGACAGGGGGCTCAGGGGCCAACGTCCTGACTTTC	CASSPRTGGSGANVLTF
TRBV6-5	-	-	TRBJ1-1	TGTGCCAGCAAGGGGGAGAGGGCTTTCTTT	CASKGERAFF
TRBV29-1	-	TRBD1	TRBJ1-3	TGCAGCGTTGAGGGAGACAGGGCTGTCTCTGGAAACACCATATATTTT	CSVEGDRAVSGNTIYF
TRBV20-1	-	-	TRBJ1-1	TGCAGTGCTCGGGAGTTTGAAGCTTTCTTT	CSAREFEAFF
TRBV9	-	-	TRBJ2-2	TGTGCCAGCAGCAAGGAGGGGGCGCTAGGCACCGGGGAGCTGTTTTTT	CASSKEGALGTGELFF
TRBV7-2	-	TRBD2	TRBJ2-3	TGTGCCAGCAGCTCAGCGGGAGGGGGCACAGATACGCAGTATTTT	CASSSAGGGTDTQYF
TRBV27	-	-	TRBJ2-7	TGTGCCAGCAGTTTGTCCGAGCAGTACTTC	CASSLSEQYF
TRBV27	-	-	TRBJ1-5	TGTGCCAGCAGAACAGGGATCAGCAATCAGCCCCAGCATTTT	CASRTGISNQPQHF
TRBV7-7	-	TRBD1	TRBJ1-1	TGTGCCAGCAGCTCCGGGACAGGGGGGGAAGCTTTCTTT	CASSSGTGGEAFF
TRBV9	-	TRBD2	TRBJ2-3	TGTGCCAGCAGCGTGACTAGCGCTACAGATACGCAGTATTTT	CASSVTSATDTQYF
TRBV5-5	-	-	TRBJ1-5	TGTGCCAGCAGCTTGGCTCTGACAGGCCTTAGCAATCAGCCCCAGCATTTT	CASSLALTGLSNQPQHF
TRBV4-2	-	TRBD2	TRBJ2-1	TGTGCCAGCAGCCAAGATCTAGCGGGAACAAGAGAGCAGTTCTTC	CASSQDLAGTREQFF
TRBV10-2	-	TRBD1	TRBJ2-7	TGCGCCAGCAGGTCAGGGGGCCACGAGCAGTACTTC	CASRSGGHEQYF
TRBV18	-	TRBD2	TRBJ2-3	TGTGCCAGCTCTCAGCAGCCTGTAGCGGGAGGGAGAGATACGCAGTATTTT	CASSQQPVAGGRDTQYF
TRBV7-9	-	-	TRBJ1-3	TGTTCCAGCAGCCTGACAGGAAACACCATATATTTT	CSSSLTGNTIYF
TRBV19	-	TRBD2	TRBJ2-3	TGTGCCAGTAGTATGGGCAGCGGGAGGGCCTCAGATACGCAGTATTTT	CASSMGSGRASDTQYF
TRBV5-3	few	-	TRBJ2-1	TGTGCCAGCAACCGGGACTTCAGCTCCTACAATGAGCAGTTCTTC	CASNRDFSSYNEQFF
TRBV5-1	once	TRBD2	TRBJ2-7	TGCGCCAGCAGTCGTGGACTAGCGGGACCCTACGAGCAGTACTTC	CASSRGLAGPYEQYF
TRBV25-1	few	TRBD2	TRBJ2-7	TGTGCCAGCAGTGATATCGAGCGGGAGCTCCACGAGCAGTACTTC	CASSDIERELHEQYF
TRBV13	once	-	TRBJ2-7	TGTGCCAGCAGCTTAGGCTTAGGGGCCAGCAACGAGCAGTACTTC	CASSLGLGASNEQYF
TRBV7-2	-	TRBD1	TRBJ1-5	TGTGCCAGCAGCTCCCCTGGGACAGAAAGCAATCAGCCCCAGCATTTT	CASSSPGTESNQPQHF